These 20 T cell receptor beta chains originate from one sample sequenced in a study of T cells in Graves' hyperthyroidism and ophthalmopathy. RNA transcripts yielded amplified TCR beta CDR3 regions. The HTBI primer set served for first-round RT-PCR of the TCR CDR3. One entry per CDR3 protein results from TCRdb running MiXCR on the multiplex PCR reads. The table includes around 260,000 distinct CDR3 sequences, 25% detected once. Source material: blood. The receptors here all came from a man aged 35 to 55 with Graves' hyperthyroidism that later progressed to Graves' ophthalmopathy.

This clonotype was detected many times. For the CDR3, the DNA is TGTGCCAGCAGTGAAGGGGGTTACTCAGGGGGACAAGAGACCCAGTACTTC. Encoded protein: CASSEGGYSGGQETQYF. The chain employs TRBV2 and TRBJ2-5; 7 bases are a match to TRBD1. With V trimmed by 1 base and J by 2 bases, 10 bases remained unmatched. The CDR3 totals 17 residues. Germline CDR1 SNHLY, CDR2 FYNNEI. Looking up the rest from reference TRBV2 and TRBJ2-5 gives the full variable domain: EPEVTQTPSHQVTQMGQEVILRCVPISNHLYFYWYRQILGQKVEFLVSFYNNEISEKSEIFDDQFSVERPDGSNFTLKIRSTKLEDSAMYFCASSEGGYSGGQETQYFGPGTRLLVL.

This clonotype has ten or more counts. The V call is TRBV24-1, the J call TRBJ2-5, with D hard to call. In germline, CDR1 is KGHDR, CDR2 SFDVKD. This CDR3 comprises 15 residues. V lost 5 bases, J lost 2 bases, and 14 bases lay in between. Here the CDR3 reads CATSAAVGPQETQYF. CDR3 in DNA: TGTGCCACCAGTGCGGCAGTTGGGCCTCAAGAGACCCAGTACTTC.

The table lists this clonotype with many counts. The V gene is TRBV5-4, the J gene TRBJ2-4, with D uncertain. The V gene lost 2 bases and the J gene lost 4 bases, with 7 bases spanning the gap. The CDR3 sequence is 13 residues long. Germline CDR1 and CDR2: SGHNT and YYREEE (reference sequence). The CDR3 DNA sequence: TGTGCCAGCAGCTTTGCAGGAAAAAACATTCAGTACTTC. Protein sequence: CASSFAGKNIQYF.

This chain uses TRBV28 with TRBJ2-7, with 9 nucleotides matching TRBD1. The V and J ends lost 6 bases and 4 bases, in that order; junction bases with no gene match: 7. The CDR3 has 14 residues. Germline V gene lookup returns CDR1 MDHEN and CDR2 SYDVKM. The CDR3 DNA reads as TGTGCCAGCAGCCTCGGGACAGGGAAATACGAGCAGTACTTC. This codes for CASSLGTGKYEQYF. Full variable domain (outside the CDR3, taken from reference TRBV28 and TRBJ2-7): DVKVTQSSRYLVKRTGEKVFLECVQDMDHENMFWYRQDPGLGLRLIYFSYDVKMKEKGDIPEGYSVSREKKERFSLILESASTNQTSMYLCASSLGTGKYEQYFGPGTRLTVT.

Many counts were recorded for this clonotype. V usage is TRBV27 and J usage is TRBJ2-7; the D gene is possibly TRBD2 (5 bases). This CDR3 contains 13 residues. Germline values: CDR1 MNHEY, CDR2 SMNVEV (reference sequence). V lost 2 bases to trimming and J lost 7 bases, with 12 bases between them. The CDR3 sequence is CASSLQESGEQYF. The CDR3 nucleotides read TGTGCCAGCAGTTTACAGGAATCGGGGGAGCAGTACTTC.

The CDR3 sequence: CASSLGDRGLETQYF. The CDR3 nucleotides read TGTGCCAGCAGCTTAGGGGACAGGGGTTTGGAGACCCAGTACTTC. The genes are TRBV11-2 and TRBJ2-5, with 10 bases identical to TRBD1. This CDR3 contains 15 residues. Germline lookup yields CDR1 SGHAT and CDR2 FQNNGV. Unmatched junction bases numbered 4, after V lost 1 base and J lost 5 bases. The whole variable domain, remainder taken from reference TRBV11-2 and TRBJ2-5, is EAGVAQSPRYKIIEKRQSVAFWCNPISGHATLYWYQQILGQGPKLLIQFQNNGVVDDSQLPKDRFSAERLKGVDSTLKIQPAKLEDSAVYLCASSLGDRGLETQYFGPGTRLLVL.

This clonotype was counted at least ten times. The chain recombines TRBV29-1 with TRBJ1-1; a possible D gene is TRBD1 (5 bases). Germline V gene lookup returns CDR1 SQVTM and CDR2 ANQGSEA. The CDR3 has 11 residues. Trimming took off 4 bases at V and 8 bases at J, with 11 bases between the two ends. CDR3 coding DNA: TGCAGCGTTGTCCAGGGACGGGAAGCTTTCTTT. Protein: CSVVQGREAFF.

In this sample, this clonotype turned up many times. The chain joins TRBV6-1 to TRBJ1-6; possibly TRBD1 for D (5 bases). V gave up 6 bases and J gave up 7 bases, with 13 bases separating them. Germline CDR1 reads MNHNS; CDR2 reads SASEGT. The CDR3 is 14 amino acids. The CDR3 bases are TGTGCCAGCAGCCGGGACGAAGGAAATTCACCCCTCCACTTT. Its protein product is CASSRDEGNSPLHF.

In DNA, the CDR3 is TGTGCCAGCAGTTTGGGTTGGGGGCTGAAGCCCCAGCATTTT. It yields the protein CASSLGWGLKPQHF. J is TRBJ1-5 and V is TRBV28; possible D gene TRBD1, 6 bases. V shed 3 bases and J shed 8 bases, with 14 bases lying between them. CDR1 and CDR2 from the germline V gene are MDHEN and SYDVKM. CDR3 length: 14 amino acids.

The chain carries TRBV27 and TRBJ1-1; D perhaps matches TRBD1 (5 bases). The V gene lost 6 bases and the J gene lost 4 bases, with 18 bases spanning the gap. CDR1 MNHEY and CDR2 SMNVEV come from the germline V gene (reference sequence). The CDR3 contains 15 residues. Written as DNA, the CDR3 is TGTGCCAGCAGCCCTTTGGCAGGGATGGCCACTGAAGCTTTCTTT. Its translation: CASSPLAGMATEAFF.

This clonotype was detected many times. CDR3: CASSFPGSYEQYF. In DNA, the CDR3 is TGTGCCAGCAGTTTTCCGGGAAGTTACGAGCAGTACTTC. The genes are TRBV12-3 or TRBV12-4 and TRBJ2-7, with D possibly being TRBD2 (5 bases). The CDR3 length is 13 residues. The germline V and J ends were trimmed by 3 bases and 4 bases, with 10 bases remaining between them.

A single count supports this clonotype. The CDR3 nucleotides read TGTGCCAGCAGTTACGGGGGGGCGGCCTACGAGCAGTACTTC. Its protein is CASSYGGAAYEQYF. The chain recombines TRBV6-5 with TRBJ2-7, with a tentative D call TRBD2 (7 bases). Per the germline V gene, CDR1 is MNHEY and CDR2 is SVGAGI. Trimming took off 2 bases at V and 2 bases at J, with 10 bases between the two ends. CDR3 length: 14 residues.

The chain's CDR3 is CASSTPSGRVTDTQYF. CDR3 nucleotide sequence: TGTGCCAGTAGTACCCCAAGCGGGAGGGTTACAGATACGCAGTATTTT. The chain recombines TRBV19 with TRBJ2-3; 10 bases map to TRBD2. The CDR3 runs 16 residues. V lost 4 bases, J lost 3 bases, and 7 bases stayed unmatched. Germline V lookup: CDR1 LNHDA, CDR2 SQIVND (reference sequence).

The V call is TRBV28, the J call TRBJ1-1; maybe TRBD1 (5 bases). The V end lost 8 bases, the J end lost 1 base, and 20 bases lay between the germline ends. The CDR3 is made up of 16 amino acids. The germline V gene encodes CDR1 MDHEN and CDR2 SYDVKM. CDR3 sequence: CASGQGYRPSNTEAFF. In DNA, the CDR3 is TGTGCCAGCGGTCAGGGATACCGACCATCGAACACTGAAGCTTTCTTT.

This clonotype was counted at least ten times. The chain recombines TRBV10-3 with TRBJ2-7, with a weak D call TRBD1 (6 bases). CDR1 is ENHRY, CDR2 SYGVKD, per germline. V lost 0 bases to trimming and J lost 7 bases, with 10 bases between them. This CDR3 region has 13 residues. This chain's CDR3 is CAISESQGLEQYF. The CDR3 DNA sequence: TGTGCCATCAGTGAGTCGCAGGGGTTAGAGCAGTACTTC.

The CDR3 sequence: CASSPGQGSETQYF. The CDR3 DNA reads as TGTGCCAGTAGTCCGGGACAGGGATCAGAGACCCAGTACTTC. The rearrangement links TRBV19 to TRBJ2-5; TRBD1 agrees at 9 bases. The CDR3 covers 14 residues. From germline, CDR1 is LNHDA and CDR2 SQIVND (reference sequence). Germline trimming cut 5 bases from V and 4 bases from J; bases unmatched to any gene: 5.

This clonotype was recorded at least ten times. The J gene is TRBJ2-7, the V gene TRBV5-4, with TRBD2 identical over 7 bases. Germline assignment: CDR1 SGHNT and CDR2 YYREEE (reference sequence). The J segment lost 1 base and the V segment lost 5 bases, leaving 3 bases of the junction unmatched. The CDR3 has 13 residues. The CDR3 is CASSTSESYEQYF. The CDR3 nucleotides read TGTGCCAGCAGTACTAGCGAGTCCTACGAGCAGTACTTC.

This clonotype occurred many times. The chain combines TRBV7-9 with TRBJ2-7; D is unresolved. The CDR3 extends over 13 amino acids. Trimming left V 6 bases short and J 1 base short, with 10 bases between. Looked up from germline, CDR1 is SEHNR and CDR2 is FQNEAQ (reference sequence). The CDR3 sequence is CASSLPGSYEQYF. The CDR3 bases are TGTGCCAGCAGTTTACCCGGATCCTACGAGCAGTACTTC.

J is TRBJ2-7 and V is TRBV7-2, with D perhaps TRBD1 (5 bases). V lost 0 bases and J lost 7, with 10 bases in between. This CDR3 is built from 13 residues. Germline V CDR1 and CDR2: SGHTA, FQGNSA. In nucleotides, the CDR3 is TGTGCCAGCAGCTTAGCGGCAGGGCGGGAGCAGTACTTC. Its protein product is CASSLAAGREQYF.

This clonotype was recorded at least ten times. The CDR3, as DNA: TGCAGTGCTAGTGAGCTATCAACCTCTGGAAACACCATATATTTT. This codes for CSASELSTSGNTIYF. This rearrangement joins TRBV20-1 to TRBJ1-3; D gene ambiguous. Trimming took 3 bases from V and 0 from J, leaving 12 bases between them. The germline V gene has CDR1 DFQATT and CDR2 SNEGSKA (reference sequence). The CDR3 runs to 15 residues.